This T cell receptor (beta chain) was found in a study of CD4 and CD8 cells across lung adenocarcinoma regions. Trimming cost V 1 base and J 9 bases, with 13 bases left between them. The CDR3 has 14 amino acids. Donors had localized lung adenocarcinoma, a non-small cell lung cancer. MiXCR, run by TCRdb on the PCR reads, gives a single entry per CDR3 protein. This table holds about 25,000 distinct CDR3 sequences, around 50% found once. This receptor was identified in a male donor with lung adenocarcinoma. The CD4 and CD8 labels of this study may be unreliable. The source material was CD4+ T cells from the center of a lung tumor. The chain couples TRBV12-3 or TRBV12-4 to TRBJ2-1, with TRBD2 as a possible D gene (6 bases). The CDR3 DNA reads as TGTGCCAGCAGTTTAGGACTCGACGGGGGTGAGCAGTTCTTC. This sequence encodes CASSLGLDGGEQFF.